What follows are 20 T cell receptor beta chains derived from one specimen sequenced in a study of monozygotic twins with inflammatory bowel disease. After re-calling the 5' RACE reads, TCRdb lists one entry per CDR3 protein, DNA absent. Its clone listing holds approximately 380,000 distinct CDR3 sequences. The sequenced sample was blood. The source of these receptors is a human donor with ulcerative colitis or Crohn's disease, or a healthy co-twin of an affected twin (not recorded which).

The V gene is TRBV5-1, the J gene TRBJ2-6; TCRdb selects TRBD1, and the lack of DNA leaves this call unchecked. CDR1 is SGHRS, CDR2 YFSETQ, per germline. The length of the CDR3 is 18 residues. The CDR3 region is CASSLAGTGTPGANVLTF.

J is TRBJ2-5 and V is TRBV5-4; TCRdb lists TRBD1, though no DNA is available to test this call. Germline loops: CDR1 SGHNT, CDR2 YYREEE (reference sequence). The CDR3 has 15 amino acids. This CDR3 is CASSLLGEGQETQYF.

The chain's CDR3 is CASSLTGTGVAGELFF. The rearrangement links TRBV7-2 to TRBJ2-2; TCRdb's D gene call, TRBD1, goes unchecked for lack of DNA. This CDR3 has 16 residues. CDR1 SGHTA and CDR2 FQGNSA come from the germline V gene.

V gene TRBV7-9 combines with J gene TRBJ2-1; TCRdb proposes TRBD1, but this gene call is untestable without DNA. The length of the CDR3 is 17 residues. In germline, CDR1 is SEHNR, CDR2 FQNEAQ (reference sequence). CDR3 in amino acids: CASSLLATGGLYNEQFF.

V gene TRBV4-2 combines with J gene TRBJ1-4; TCRdb outputs TRBD1, but without DNA this stays unchecked. Per germline, CDR1 LGHNA and CDR2 YNFKEQ. The CDR3 spans 17 residues. CDR3 in amino acids: CASSQKGLGGSLEKLFF.

The chain links TRBV7-9 to TRBJ2-3; TCRdb's assignment of TRBD1 cannot be checked, as there is no DNA. This CDR3 spans 17 amino acids. The germline CDR1 and CDR2 sequences are SEHNR and FQNEAQ (reference sequence). CDR3 amino acids: CASSSPGTGLSTDTQYF.

The CDR3 sequence: CASSWTGGVTEAFF. V gene TRBV7-9 combines with J gene TRBJ1-1; the TCRdb D gene call, TRBD1, has no DNA to confirm it. This CDR3 comprises 14 residues. CDR1 SEHNR and CDR2 FQNEAQ come from the germline V gene (reference sequence).

This chain's CDR3 is CASSLSQGSNSPLHF. The rearrangement joins TRBV27 to TRBJ1-6. The CDR3 runs to 15 residues. Germline CDR1 and CDR2: MNHEY and SMNVEV (reference sequence).

The chain recombines TRBV6-5 with TRBJ1-1. Germline values: CDR1 MNHEY, CDR2 SVGAGI. This CDR3 is 15 amino acids long. The CDR3 sequence: CASSYENYGNTEAFF.

The rearrangement links TRBV4-1 to TRBJ2-1; no DNA is available, so the TRBD1 call from TCRdb remains unchecked. CDR1 is MGHRA, CDR2 YSYEKL, per germline. This CDR3 is built from 16 residues. The CDR3 loop reads CASSQYAGTGLDEQFF.

The chain couples TRBV4-1 to TRBJ1-5. The CDR3 loop spans 15 amino acids. Germline values: CDR1 MGHRA, CDR2 YSYEKL. The CDR3 spells CASSQDLYSNQPQHF.

V usage is TRBV4-3 and J usage is TRBJ1-2; with no DNA, the TCRdb D assignment of TRBD1 cannot be verified. Germline loops: CDR1 LGHNA, CDR2 YSLEER. This CDR3 comprises 15 residues. Here the CDR3 reads CASSQSYGGRNGYTF.

This rearrangement joins TRBV2 to TRBJ1-6. Germline values: CDR1 SNHLY, CDR2 FYNNEI. CDR3 length: 13 residues. The CDR3 sequence is CASSEVRESPLHF.

The gene calls are TRBV7-2 and TRBJ1-2; TCRdb's D gene call, TRBD1, goes unchecked for lack of DNA. This CDR3 has 14 amino acids. Germline lookup yields CDR1 SGHTA and CDR2 FQGNSA. The CDR3: CASSLGQGASGYTF.

V is TRBV20-1 and J is TRBJ2-7; the D gene TCRdb calls, TRBD1, cannot be checked with no DNA. CDR3 length equals 15 residues. Germline CDR1 DFQATT, CDR2 SNEGSKA (reference sequence). CDR3 loop: CSPQGWQGSTYEQYF.

The rearrangement joins TRBV19 to TRBJ1-5; TCRdb's D gene call, TRBD1, goes unchecked for lack of DNA. Germline V gene sequence: CDR1 LNHDA, CDR2 SQIVND (reference sequence). The CDR3 totals 16 residues. This chain's CDR3 is CASNHPGGVGNQPQHF.

The chain links TRBV6-5 to TRBJ1-2; lacking DNA, the TRBD1 call made by TCRdb goes unchecked. CDR1 MNHEY and CDR2 SVGAGI come from the germline V gene. The CDR3 length is 15 residues. CDR3: CASSYSNRGLGGYTF.

J is TRBJ2-1 and V is TRBV5-1; TCRdb designates TRBD1, a call that cannot be tested without DNA. Germline lookup yields CDR1 SGHRS and CDR2 YFSETQ. The CDR3 extends over 14 amino acids. Here the CDR3 reads CASSFRGTDNEQFF.

The genes are TRBV20-1 and TRBJ2-7; as DNA is missing, the TRBD1 call by TCRdb cannot be tested. Per germline, CDR1 DFQATT and CDR2 SNEGSKA (reference sequence). CDR3 length: 15 amino acids. CDR3 amino acids: CSARRLGTGRYEQYF.

The chain uses TRBV24-1 and TRBJ1-5; the TRBD1 assignment by TCRdb is unverifiable without DNA. The germline gives CDR1 KGHDR, CDR2 SFDVKD. This CDR3 comprises 17 residues. The CDR3 is CATSASVGQGDNQPQHF.